Presented here are 26 T cell receptor beta chains from one specimen sequenced in a study of blood T cell repertoires in COVID-19. Libraries were prepared by immunoSEQ multiplex PCR; TCRdb keeps only in-frame clonotypes and omits some of them. The sample lists fewer than 450,000 clones, about 89% seen once, with around 6% in the top ten. Specimen: peripheral blood. All receptors derive from a woman between 50 and 59 years old with COVID-19, enrolled during active disease.

The V gene is TRBV19, the J gene TRBJ2-1; 8 nucleotides agree with TRBD2. The trim removed 3 bases at V and 8 bases at J, leaving 9 bases unmatched. Germline assignment: CDR1 LNHDA and CDR2 SQIVND (reference sequence). The CDR3 spans 15 residues. The CDR3 spells CASSIGLATSDEQFF. The CDR3 nucleotides read TGTGCCAGTAGTATTGGACTAGCCACTAGTGATGAGCAGTTCTTC.

The chain has TRBV3-1 (or the pseudogene TRBV3-2) and TRBJ2-5; 9 nucleotides agree with TRBD2. J gave up 5 bases and V 5 bases, and 12 bases lay outside the gene matches. The CDR3 contains 16 residues. Germline V CDR1 and CDR2: LGHDT, YNNKEL (reference sequence). CDR3 DNA sequence: TGTGCCAGCAGCAAAGGTAGCGGGAGCGGGACTGAGACCCAGTACTTC. As protein: CASSKGSGSGTETQYF.

The V gene is TRBV5-6, the J gene TRBJ2-7, with D possibly TRBD1 on 5 matching bases. The CDR3 contains 14 residues. Germline lookup yields CDR1 SGHDT and CDR2 YYEEEE. Trimming shortened V by 1 base and J by 5 bases, and 13 bases separated the two germline ends. The chain's CDR3 is CASSLLSAGNEQYF. The DNA of the CDR3 is TGTGCCAGCAGCTTGTTATCGGCAGGGAACGAGCAGTACTTC.

The chain uses TRBV7-3 and TRBJ2-4; 9 bases match TRBD2. The V and J ends lost 1 base and 2 bases, in that order; junction bases with no gene match: 3. CDR1 is SGHTA, CDR2 FQGTGA, per germline. This CDR3 has 16 residues. The CDR3 sequence: CASSLIASGTKNIQYF. The CDR3 DNA follows: TGTGCCAGCAGCTTAATAGCTAGCGGGACCAAAAACATTCAGTACTTC. The full variable domain, with the rest looked up from reference TRBV7-3 and TRBJ2-4, is GAGVSQTPSNKVTEKGKYVELRCDPISGHTALYWYRQSLGQGPEFLIYFQGTGAADDSGLPNDRFFAVRPEGSVSTLKIQRTERGDSAVYLCASSLIASGTKNIQYFGAGTRLSVL.

The V call is TRBV4-1, the J call TRBJ2-7; no clear D gene. This CDR3 region has 16 residues. Germline CDR1 reads MGHRA; CDR2 reads YSYEKL. Trimming took 1 base from V and 2 from J, leaving 15 bases between them. The CDR3 nucleotides read TGCGCCAGCAGCCAAGGCCACTATAATAACCCCTACGAGCAGTACTTC. Amino acids: CASSQGHYNNPYEQYF.

The J gene is TRBJ2-3, the V gene TRBV14, with D possibly matching TRBD1 (5 bases). Germline CDR1 and CDR2: SGHDN and FVKESK. The V end was cut by 1 base, the J end by 3 bases, with 11 bases between. CDR3 length equals 15 residues. CDR3 in DNA: TGTGCCAGCAGCCAAGGACAGCCCGCTACAGATACGCAGTATTTT. Its protein is CASSQGQPATDTQYF.

This chain joins TRBV6-4 and TRBJ1-6; 9 bases are shared with TRBD1. The CDR3 has 14 residues. Germline values: CDR1 MRHNA, CDR2 SNTAGT. J lost 9 bases, V lost 4 bases, and 4 bases had no gene match. The CDR3 DNA reads as TGTGCCAGCAGTGTGGACAGGGGAGGTTCACCCCTCCACTTT. Amino acids: CASSVDRGGSPLHF.

In its sample, this clone was seen once. This chain connects TRBV4-2 to TRBJ2-2; no clear D gene. Trimming cost V 4 bases and J 2 bases, with 14 bases left between them. The germline V gene has CDR1 LGHNA and CDR2 YNFKEQ. This CDR3 is built from 16 residues. The CDR3, as DNA: TGTGCCAGCAGCCTTAACGACATTTTCAACACCGGGGAGCTGTTTTTT. Its protein product is CASSLNDIFNTGELFF.

As regards this clone: Other DNA sequences in the sample encode the same CDR3. V and J are TRBV7-2 and TRBJ1-4; possibly TRBD1 for D (5 bases). This CDR3 has 14 residues. With 1 base removed from V and 3 bases from J, the gap between germline ends came to 6 bases. Germline V gene sequence: CDR1 SGHTA, CDR2 FQGNSA. CDR3 loop: CASSLGQPNEKLFF. The CDR3 DNA reads as TGTGCCAGCAGCTTAGGACAGCCTAATGAAAAACTGTTTTTT.

V and J are TRBV7-9 and TRBJ2-2; a weak D match, TRBD1 (6 bases). The CDR3 has 18 amino acids. Germline loops: CDR1 SEHNR, CDR2 FQNEAQ (reference sequence). V dropped 1 base and J dropped 2 bases, with 17 bases sitting between them. CDR3 nucleotide sequence: TGTGCCAGCAGCTTAGTATCCAACCGGGACACCAACACCGGGGAGCTGTTTTTT. Its translation: CASSLVSNRDTNTGELFF. Complete variable domain (other parts from reference TRBV7-9 and TRBJ2-2): DTGVSQNPRHKITKRGQNVTFRCDPISEHNRLYWYRQTLGQGPEFLTYFQNEAQLEKSRLLSDRFSAERPKGSFSTLEIQRTEQGDSAMYLCASSLVSNRDTNTGELFFGEGSRLTVL.

This sequence joins TRBV4-2 and TRBJ2-1; 10 nucleotides line up with TRBD2. Per the germline V gene, CDR1 is LGHNA and CDR2 is YNFKEQ. The V and J ends lost 7 bases and 5 bases, in that order; junction bases with no gene match: 8. The CDR3 runs 15 residues. CDR3 DNA sequence: TGTGCCAGCACCCGGTCTAGCGGGAGTAACAATGAGCAGTTCTTC. This gives the protein CASTRSSGSNNEQFF.

This chain connects TRBV10-3 to TRBJ1-2, with unresolved D. Germline V lookup: CDR1 ENHRY, CDR2 SYGVKD. V lost 0 bases, J lost 13 bases, and 15 bases lay in between. The CDR3 extends over 13 amino acids. This CDR3 is CAISESIILESTF. The CDR3 DNA is TGTGCCATCAGTGAGTCGATAATTCTAGAAAGCACCTTC.

This chain joins TRBV18 and TRBJ1-1; D gene ambiguous. Trimming stripped 6 bases from V and 1 base from J, with 12 bases between. This CDR3 is built from 14 residues. Germline V lookup: CDR1 KGHSH, CDR2 LQKENI. The CDR3 DNA reads TGTGCCAGCTCCCCATCCTACGGGAACACTGAAGCTTTCTTT. Its translation is CASSPSYGNTEAFF. Supplemented by reference TRBV18 and TRBJ1-1, the full variable domain reads NAGVMQNPRHLVRRRGQEARLRCSPMKGHSHVYWYRQLPEEGLKFMVYLQKENIIDESGMPKERFSAEFPKEGPSILRIQQVVRGDSAAYFCASSPSYGNTEAFFGQGTRLTVV.

V is TRBV27 and J is TRBJ2-7; tentatively, D is TRBD2 (5 bases). Deletions cut 6 bases from V and 7 bases from J, with 19 bases between. Germline V gene data show CDR1 as MNHEY and CDR2 as SMNVEV (reference sequence). The CDR3 covers 14 residues. The CDR3 region has the DNA TGTGCCAGCAGACGTAATCCCCAAGGGAGTGAGCAGTACTTC. Its translation: CASRRNPQGSEQYF.

J is TRBJ2-3 and V is TRBV4-2, with 11 bases identical to TRBD2. V was clipped by 1 base and J by 2 bases; unmatched bases: 5. Per germline, CDR1 LGHNA and CDR2 YNFKEQ. There are 17 residues in the CDR3. The CDR3 DNA reads as TGTGCCAGCAGCCAAGTATGGACTAGCGGGTCCACAGATACGCAGTATTTT. Translation: CASSQVWTSGSTDTQYF.

This clone is judged medium-sized. This sequence joins TRBV4-1 and TRBJ2-4, with TRBD2 matching 8 bases. V gave up 2 bases and J gave up 5 bases; unmatched junction bases: 2. This CDR3 comprises 14 residues. Germline-derived CDR1 and CDR2 are MGHRA and YSYEKL. Here the CDR3 reads CASSQPGGQNIQYF. As DNA, the CDR3 is TGCGCCAGCAGCCAACCGGGAGGGCAAAACATTCAGTACTTC.

This chain joins TRBV7-6 and TRBJ2-5; TRBD2 matches at 7 bases. Germline V gene lookup returns CDR1 SGHVS and CDR2 FNYEAQ. The CDR3 spans 17 residues. The trim removed 3 bases at V and 4 bases at J, leaving 14 bases unmatched. The CDR3 here is CASSFRGGTTLLETQYF. As DNA, the CDR3 is TGTGCCAGCAGCTTTAGAGGAGGGACTACCCTATTAGAGACCCAGTACTTC.

The rearrangement uses TRBV9 and TRBJ2-1; 14 nucleotides match TRBD2. The CDR3 length is 17 residues. From germline, CDR1 is SGDLS and CDR2 YYNGEE. V was pared by 3 bases and J by 7 bases, with 9 bases of the junction left unmatched. In DNA, the CDR3 is TGTGCCAGCAGCGGACGACCCGGGACTAGCGGGAGAAATGAGCAGTTCTTC. It yields the protein CASSGRPGTSGRNEQFF.

The genes are TRBV2 and TRBJ2-2; 8 nucleotides line up with TRBD1. The length of the CDR3 is 14 residues. J lost 7 bases, V lost 6 bases, and 7 bases had no gene match. Germline assignment: CDR1 SNHLY and CDR2 FYNNEI. The CDR3: CASSRQGLGGELFF. CDR3 nucleotide sequence: TGTGCCAGCAGCCGACAGGGGCTCGGCGGGGAGCTGTTTTTT.

The chain uses TRBV10-3 and TRBJ1-1; maybe TRBD1 (5 bases). Germline V gives CDR1 ENHRY, CDR2 SYGVKD. Trimming removed 1 base at V and 5 bases at J, with 11 bases between. The CDR3 runs 14 residues. This CDR3 reads CAISEFAGGTEAFF. The CDR3 DNA reads TGTGCCATCAGTGAGTTTGCCGGGGGGACTGAAGCTTTCTTT.

The genes are TRBV30 and TRBJ2-1; a weak D match, TRBD1 (5 bases). Germline assignment: CDR1 GTSNPN and CDR2 SVGIG (reference sequence). The CDR3 spans 13 residues. V was pared by 4 bases and J by 7 bases, with 14 bases between. The CDR3 loop reads CAWTREFGNEQFF. CDR3 bases: TGTGCCTGGACCAGGGAATTCGGGAATGAGCAGTTCTTC.

This chain joins TRBV4-2 and TRBJ2-1; TRBD1 aligns across 7 bases. J gave up 10 bases and V 1 base, and 7 bases lay outside the gene matches. The CDR3 covers 14 residues. Germline values: CDR1 LGHNA, CDR2 YNFKEQ. The CDR3 loop reads CASSQAPGGWEQFF. The DNA for the CDR3 is TGTGCCAGCAGCCAAGCCCCAGGGGGTTGGGAGCAGTTCTTC.

V is TRBV6-4 and J is TRBJ2-3; weak D call: TRBD1 (5 bases). The CDR3 loop spans 13 amino acids. V shed 6 bases and J shed 1 base, with 8 bases lying between them. CDR1 and CDR2 (germline): MRHNA, SNTAGT. The CDR3 spells CASSQQGTDTQYF. The DNA of the CDR3 is TGTGCCAGCAGCCAACAGGGCACAGATACGCAGTATTTT.

V gene TRBV24-1 combines with J gene TRBJ2-1, with D maybe TRBD1 (6 bases). The CDR3 runs to 12 residues. Germline V CDR1 and CDR2: KGHDR, SFDVKD. V lost 7 bases, J lost 8 bases, and 11 bases lay in between. CDR3 DNA sequence: TGTGCCACCAGCGGACAGTTCGATGAGCAGTTCTTC. Its protein is CATSGQFDEQFF.

This rearrangement joins TRBV29-1 to TRBJ2-3, with TRBD2 matching over 8 bases. V lost 4 bases, J lost 5 bases, and 11 bases stayed unmatched. The CDR3 loop spans 15 amino acids. The V gene's germline CDR1 is SQVTM and CDR2 ANQGSEA. CDR3 loop: CSVVGTSPPGDTQYF. The DNA of the CDR3 is TGCAGCGTTGTTGGGACTAGTCCCCCGGGAGATACGCAGTATTTT.

This chain links TRBV11-2 with TRBJ2-7; 9 nucleotides line up with TRBD2. The CDR3 spans 15 residues. CDR1 and CDR2 (germline): SGHAT, FQNNGV. The J segment lost 3 bases and the V segment lost 1 base, leaving 4 bases of the junction unmatched. CDR3 residues: CASSLVLSGGYEQYF. The CDR3 DNA sequence: TGTGCCAGCAGCTTAGTCCTTAGCGGGGGCTACGAGCAGTACTTC.